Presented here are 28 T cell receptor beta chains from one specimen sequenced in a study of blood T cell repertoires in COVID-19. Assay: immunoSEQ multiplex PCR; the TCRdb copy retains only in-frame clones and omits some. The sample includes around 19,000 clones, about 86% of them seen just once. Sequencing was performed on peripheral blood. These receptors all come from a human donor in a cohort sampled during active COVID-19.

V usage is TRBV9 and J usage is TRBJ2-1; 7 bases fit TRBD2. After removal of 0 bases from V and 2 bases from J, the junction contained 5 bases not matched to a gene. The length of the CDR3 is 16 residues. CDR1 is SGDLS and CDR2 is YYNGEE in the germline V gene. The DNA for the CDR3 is TGTGCCAGCAGCGTAGTAGGCGGGAGTGCCTACAATGAGCAGTTCTTC. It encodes CASSVVGGSAYNEQFF.

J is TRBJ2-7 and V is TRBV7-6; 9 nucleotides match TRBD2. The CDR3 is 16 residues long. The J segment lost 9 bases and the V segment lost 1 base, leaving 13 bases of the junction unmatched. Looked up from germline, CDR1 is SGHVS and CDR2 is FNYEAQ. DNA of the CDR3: TGTGCCAGCAGCTTAGTATGGAGGCGGGAGGGCCGGGTGCAGTACTTC. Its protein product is CASSLVWRREGRVQYF. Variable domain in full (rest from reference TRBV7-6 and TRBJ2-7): GAGVSQSPRYKVTKRGQDVALRCDPISGHVSLYWYRQALGQGPEFLTYFNYEAQQDKSGLPNDRFSAERPEGSISTLTIQRTEQRDSAMYRCASSLVWRREGRVQYFGPGTRLTVT.

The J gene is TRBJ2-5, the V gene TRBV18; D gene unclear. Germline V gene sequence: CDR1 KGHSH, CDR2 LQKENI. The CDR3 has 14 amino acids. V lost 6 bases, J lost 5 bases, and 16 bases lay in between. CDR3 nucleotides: TGTGCCAGCTCGTCCGGTCCTATGAGGGAGACCCAGTACTTC. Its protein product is CASSSGPMRETQYF.

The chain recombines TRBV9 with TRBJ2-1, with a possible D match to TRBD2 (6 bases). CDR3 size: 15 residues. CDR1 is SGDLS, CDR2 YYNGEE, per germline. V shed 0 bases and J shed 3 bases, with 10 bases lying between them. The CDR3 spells CASSVAEGSYNEQFF. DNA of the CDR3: TGTGCCAGCAGCGTAGCGGAGGGTAGCTACAATGAGCAGTTCTTC.

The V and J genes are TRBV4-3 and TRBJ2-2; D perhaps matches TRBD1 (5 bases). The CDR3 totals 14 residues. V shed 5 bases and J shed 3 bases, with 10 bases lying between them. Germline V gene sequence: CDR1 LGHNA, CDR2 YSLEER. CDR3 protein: CASSSGADTGELFF. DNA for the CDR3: TGCGCCAGCAGCTCTGGGGCGGACACCGGGGAGCTGTTTTTT.

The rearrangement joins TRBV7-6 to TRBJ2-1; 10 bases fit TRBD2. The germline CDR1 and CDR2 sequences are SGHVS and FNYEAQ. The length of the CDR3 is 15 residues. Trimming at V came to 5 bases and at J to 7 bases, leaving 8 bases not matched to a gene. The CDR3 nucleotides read TGTGCCAGCAGCATTAAGCGGGAGGGCCGAAATGAGCAGTTCTTC. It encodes CASSIKREGRNEQFF.

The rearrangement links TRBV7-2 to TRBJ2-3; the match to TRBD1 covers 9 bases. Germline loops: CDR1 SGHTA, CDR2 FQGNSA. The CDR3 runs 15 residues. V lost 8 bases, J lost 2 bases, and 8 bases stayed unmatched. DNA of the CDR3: TGTGCCAGCTCCGGACAGGGGACATACACAGATACGCAGTATTTT. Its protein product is CASSGQGTYTDTQYF.

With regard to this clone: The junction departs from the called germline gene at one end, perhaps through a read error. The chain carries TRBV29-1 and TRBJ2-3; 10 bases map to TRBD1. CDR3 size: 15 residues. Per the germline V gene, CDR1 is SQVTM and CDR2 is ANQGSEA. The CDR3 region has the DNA TGCAGCGTTGAACCCTCGACAGGGGGCACATATACGCAGTATTTT. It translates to CSVEPSTGGTYTQYF.

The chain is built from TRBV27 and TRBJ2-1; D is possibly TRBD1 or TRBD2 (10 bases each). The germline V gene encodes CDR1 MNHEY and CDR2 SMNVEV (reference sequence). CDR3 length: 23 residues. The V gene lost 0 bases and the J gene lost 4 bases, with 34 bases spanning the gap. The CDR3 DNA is TGTGCCAGCAGTTTATCAGGGACAGGGGTTAGTTTTCTAGCGGGAGAGGGGTACAATGAGCAGTTCTTC. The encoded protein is CASSLSGTGVSFLAGEGYNEQFF.

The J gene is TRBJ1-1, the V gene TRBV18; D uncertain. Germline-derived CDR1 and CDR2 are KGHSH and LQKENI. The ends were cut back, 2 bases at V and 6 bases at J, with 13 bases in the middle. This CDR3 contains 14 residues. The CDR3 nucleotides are TGTGCCAGCTCACCAGGTCTCGGTACGCCTGAAGCTTTCTTT. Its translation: CASSPGLGTPEAFF.

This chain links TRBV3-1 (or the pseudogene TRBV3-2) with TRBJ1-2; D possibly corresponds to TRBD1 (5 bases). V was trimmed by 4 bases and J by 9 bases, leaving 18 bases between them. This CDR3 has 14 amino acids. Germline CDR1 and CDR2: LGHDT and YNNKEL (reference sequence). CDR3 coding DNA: TGTGCCAGCAGCCCCCTCCTCAGGGTGCCCCGCTACACCTTC. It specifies CASSPLLRVPRYTF.

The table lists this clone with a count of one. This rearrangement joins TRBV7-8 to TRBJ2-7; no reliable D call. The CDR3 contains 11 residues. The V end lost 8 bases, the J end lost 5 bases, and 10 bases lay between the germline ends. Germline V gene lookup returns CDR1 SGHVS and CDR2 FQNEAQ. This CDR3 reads CASGEANEQYF. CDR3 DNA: TGTGCCAGCGGAGAGGCCAACGAGCAGTACTTC.

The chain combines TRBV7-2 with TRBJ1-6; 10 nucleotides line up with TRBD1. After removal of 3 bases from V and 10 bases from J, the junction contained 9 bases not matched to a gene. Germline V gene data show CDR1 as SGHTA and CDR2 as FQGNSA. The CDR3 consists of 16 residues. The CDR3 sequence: CASSLEGQGLGSPLHF. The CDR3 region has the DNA TGTGCCAGCAGCTTGGAGGGACAGGGGTTAGGCTCACCCCTCCACTTT.

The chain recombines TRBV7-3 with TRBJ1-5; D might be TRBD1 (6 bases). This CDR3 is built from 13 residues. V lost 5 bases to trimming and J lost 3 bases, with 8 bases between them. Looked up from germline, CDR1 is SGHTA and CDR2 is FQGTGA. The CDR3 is CASSGGPNQPQHF. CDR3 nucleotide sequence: TGTGCCAGCAGCGGGGGCCCCAATCAGCCCCAGCATTTT.

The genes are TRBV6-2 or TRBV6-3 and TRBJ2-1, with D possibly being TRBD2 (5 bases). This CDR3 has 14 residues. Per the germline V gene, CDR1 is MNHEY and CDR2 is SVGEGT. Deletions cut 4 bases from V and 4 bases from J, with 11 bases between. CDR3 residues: CASSWGEGYNEQFF. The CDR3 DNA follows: TGTGCCAGCAGTTGGGGAGAAGGTTACAATGAGCAGTTCTTC.

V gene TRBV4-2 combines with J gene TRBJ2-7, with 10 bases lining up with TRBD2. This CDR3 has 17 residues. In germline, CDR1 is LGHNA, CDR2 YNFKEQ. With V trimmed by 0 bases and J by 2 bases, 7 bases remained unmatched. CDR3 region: CASSQEAPSGRAYEQYF. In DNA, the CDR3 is TGTGCCAGCAGCCAAGAGGCTCCCAGCGGGAGGGCCTACGAGCAGTACTTC.

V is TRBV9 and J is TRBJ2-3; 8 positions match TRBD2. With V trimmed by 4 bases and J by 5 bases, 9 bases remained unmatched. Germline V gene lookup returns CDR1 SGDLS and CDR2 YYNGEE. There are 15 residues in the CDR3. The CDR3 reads CASSTSGTRGDTQYF. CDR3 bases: TGTGCCAGCAGCACTAGCGGTACTCGGGGAGATACGCAGTATTTT.

For the CDR3, the DNA is TGCAGCGTTGAGGGACTAGTGGTAGGGGAGCAGTTCTTC. Its protein is CSVEGLVVGEQFF. The J gene is TRBJ2-1, the V gene TRBV29-1; 8 bases align to TRBD2. CDR1 is SQVTM and CDR2 is ANQGSEA in the germline V gene. The CDR3 runs 13 residues. Unmatched junction bases numbered 8, after V lost 3 bases and J lost 10 bases.

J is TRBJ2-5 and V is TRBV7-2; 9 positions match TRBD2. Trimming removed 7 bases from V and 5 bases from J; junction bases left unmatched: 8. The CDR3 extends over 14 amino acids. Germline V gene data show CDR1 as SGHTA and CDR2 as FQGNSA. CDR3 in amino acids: CASTDRTSAETQYF. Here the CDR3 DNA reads TGTGCCAGCACCGACAGGACTAGCGCCGAGACCCAGTACTTC.

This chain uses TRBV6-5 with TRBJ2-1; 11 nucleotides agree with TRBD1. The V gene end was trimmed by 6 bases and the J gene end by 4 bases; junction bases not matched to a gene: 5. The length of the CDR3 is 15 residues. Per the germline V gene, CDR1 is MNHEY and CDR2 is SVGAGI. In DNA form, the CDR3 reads TGTGCCAGCAGAAGAGGGACAGGGGGTTACAATGAGCAGTTCTTC. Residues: CASRRGTGGYNEQFF.

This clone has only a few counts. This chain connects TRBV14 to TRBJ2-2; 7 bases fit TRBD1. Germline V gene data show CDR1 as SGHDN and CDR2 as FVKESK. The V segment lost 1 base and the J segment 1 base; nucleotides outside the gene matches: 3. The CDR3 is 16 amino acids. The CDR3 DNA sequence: TGTGCCAGCAGCCAAGGACAGGGTAAGAACACCGGGGAGCTGTTTTTT. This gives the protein CASSQGQGKNTGELFF.

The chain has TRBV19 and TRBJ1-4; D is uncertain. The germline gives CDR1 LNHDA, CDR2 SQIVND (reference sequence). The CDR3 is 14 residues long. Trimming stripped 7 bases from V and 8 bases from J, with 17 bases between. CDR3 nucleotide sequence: TGTGCCAGTAAGTCGGCGGAGCCGCTGGAAAAACTGTTTTTT. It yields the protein CASKSAEPLEKLFF.

CDR3 DNA sequence: TGTGCCAGCAGCCAATCCCAGGGCAACACTGAAGCTTTCTTT. Translating gives CASSQSQGNTEAFF. The chain combines TRBV16 with TRBJ1-1; D might be TRBD1 (5 bases). CDR1 is KGHSY, CDR2 FQNENV, per germline. There are 14 residues in the CDR3. Trimming removed 0 bases from V and 2 bases from J, with 7 bases in between.

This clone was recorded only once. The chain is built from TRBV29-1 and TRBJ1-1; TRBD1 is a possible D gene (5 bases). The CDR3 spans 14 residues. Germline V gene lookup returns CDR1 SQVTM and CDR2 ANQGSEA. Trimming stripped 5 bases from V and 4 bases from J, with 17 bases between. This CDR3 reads CSVQSGTAATEAFF. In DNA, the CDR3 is TGCAGCGTTCAGTCCGGGACTGCCGCCACTGAAGCTTTCTTT.

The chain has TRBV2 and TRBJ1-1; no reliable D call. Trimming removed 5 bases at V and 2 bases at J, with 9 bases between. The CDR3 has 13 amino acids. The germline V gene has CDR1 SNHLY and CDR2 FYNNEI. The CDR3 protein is CASSREINTEAFF. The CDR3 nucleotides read TGTGCCAGCAGTCGGGAGATTAACACTGAAGCTTTCTTT.

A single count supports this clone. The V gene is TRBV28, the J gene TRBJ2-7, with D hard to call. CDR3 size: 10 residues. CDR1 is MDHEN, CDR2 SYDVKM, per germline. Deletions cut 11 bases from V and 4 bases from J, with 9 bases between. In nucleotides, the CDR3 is TGTGCCCTTGGCCCGTACGAGCAGTACTTC. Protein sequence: CALGPYEQYF.

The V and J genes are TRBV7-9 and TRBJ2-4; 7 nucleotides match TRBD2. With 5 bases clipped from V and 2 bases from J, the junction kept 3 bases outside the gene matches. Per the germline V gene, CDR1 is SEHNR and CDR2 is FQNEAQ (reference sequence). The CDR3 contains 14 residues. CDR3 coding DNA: TGTGCCAGCAGCCACAGCGGGACCAAAAACATTCAGTACTTC. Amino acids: CASSHSGTKNIQYF.

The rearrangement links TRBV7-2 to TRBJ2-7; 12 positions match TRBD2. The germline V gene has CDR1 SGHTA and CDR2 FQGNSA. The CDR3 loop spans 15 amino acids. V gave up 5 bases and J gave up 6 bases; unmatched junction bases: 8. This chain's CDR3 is CASSPPASGRVEQYF. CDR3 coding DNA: TGTGCCAGCAGCCCCCCGGCTAGCGGGAGGGTCGAGCAGTACTTC.